A selection of T cell receptor beta chains follows, all from one sample in a study of cytomegalovirus exposure and HLA in healthy donors. TCRdb's table, derived via immunoSEQ multiplex PCR, lists solely in-frame clones and lacks some. The top ten clones hold about 3.1% of a sample with roughly 100,000 clones, roughly 85% of them seen once. Sequencing was carried out using PBMCs. Receptor source: a middle-aged woman in good health and CMV-seronegative. The CDR3 runs from the conserved cysteine through the conserved F or W. A D gene is named only where the DNA matches it firmly. Clone size, where shown, is once, few, many, or a class for clones that have expanded.

D gene: TRBD1; J gene: TRBJ1-2; V gene: TRBV15; clone size: once; CDR3 protein: CATSRGQGGYGYTF; CDR3 DNA: TGTGCCACCAGCAGAGGACAGGGGGGGTATGGCTACACCTTC
D gene: TRBD1; J gene: TRBJ1-5; V gene: TRBV6-6; clone size: NA; CDR3 protein: CASTLAAGGQPQHF; CDR3 DNA: TGTGCCAGCACCCTCGCGGCAGGGGGCCAGCCCCAGCATTTT
D gene: NA; J gene: TRBJ2-7; V gene: TRBV27; clone size: NA; CDR3 protein: CASSTFDRTPYEQYF; CDR3 DNA: TGTGCCAGCAGTACCTTCGACAGGACACCTTACGAGCAGTACTTC
D gene: NA; J gene: TRBJ2-7; V gene: TRBV21-1; clone size: NA; CDR3 protein: CASSKDPITGSSYEQYF; CDR3 DNA: TGTGCCAGCAGCAAAGACCCAATAACAGGGTCCTCCTACGAGCAGTACTTC
D gene: NA; J gene: TRBJ2-5; V gene: TRBV9; clone size: NA; CDR3 protein: CASSRQAVYQETQYF; CDR3 DNA: TGTGCCAGCAGCCGTCAGGCTGTATACCAAGAGACCCAGTACTTC
D gene: NA; J gene: TRBJ2-7; V gene: TRBV6-6; clone size: NA; CDR3 protein: CASSPDSHYEQYF; CDR3 DNA: TGTGCCAGCAGTCCCGACAGTCATTACGAGCAGTACTTC
D gene: NA; J gene: TRBJ1-1; V gene: TRBV6-5; clone size: NA; CDR3 protein: CASRHPWNTEAFF; CDR3 DNA: TGTGCCAGCAGACATCCGTGGAACACTGAAGCTTTCTTT
D gene: NA; J gene: TRBJ1-1; V gene: TRBV5-1; clone size: once; CDR3 protein: CASSLGTRGNTEAFF; CDR3 DNA: TGCGCCAGCAGCTTGGGGACACGAGGGAACACTGAAGCTTTCTTT
D gene: NA; J gene: TRBJ1-5; V gene: TRBV18; clone size: NA; CDR3 protein: CASSPGETYQPQHF; CDR3 DNA: TGTGCCAGCTCCCCCGGGGAGACGTACCAGCCCCAGCATTTT
D gene: NA; J gene: TRBJ2-1; V gene: TRBV5-1; clone size: NA; CDR3 protein: CASSLGDIRSYNEQFF; CDR3 DNA: TGCGCCAGCAGCTTGGGAGACATACGCTCCTACAATGAGCAGTTCTTC
D gene: TRBD1; J gene: TRBJ2-7; V gene: TRBV6-6; clone size: NA; CDR3 protein: CASSSPGQGSYEQYF; CDR3 DNA: TGTGCCAGCAGCTCTCCGGGACAGGGGTCTTACGAGCAGTACTTC
D gene: NA; J gene: TRBJ2-5; V gene: TRBV4-3; clone size: NA; CDR3 protein: CASSQEGAGAQETQYF; CDR3 DNA: TGCGCCAGCAGCCAAGAGGGGGCGGGGGCCCAAGAGACCCAGTACTTC
D gene: NA; J gene: TRBJ2-7; V gene: TRBV7-2; clone size: NA; CDR3 protein: CASSFPTQGYEQYF; CDR3 DNA: TGTGCCAGCAGCTTCCCTACCCAGGGGTACGAGCAGTACTTC
D gene: TRBD1; J gene: TRBJ1-2; V gene: TRBV6-1; clone size: few; CDR3 protein: CASREGTGWDYGYTF; CDR3 DNA: TGTGCCAGCAGGGAAGGGACAGGTTGGGACTATGGCTACACCTTC
D gene: NA; J gene: TRBJ1-2; V gene: TRBV28; clone size: NA; CDR3 protein: CASSLQSTNYGYTF; CDR3 DNA: TGTGCCAGCAGTCTACAGAGTACTAACTATGGCTACACCTTC
D gene: TRBD2; J gene: TRBJ2-7; V gene: TRBV7-9; clone size: NA; CDR3 protein: CASSISGGLAVNEQYF; CDR3 DNA: TGTGCCAGCAGCATCAGTGGGGGACTAGCGGTAAACGAGCAGTACTTC
D gene: TRBD2; J gene: TRBJ2-1; V gene: TRBV7-2; clone size: NA; CDR3 protein: CASSLFPGLAGNNEQFF; CDR3 DNA: TGTGCCAGCAGCTTATTCCCGGGACTAGCGGGTAACAATGAGCAGTTCTTC
D gene: NA; J gene: TRBJ1-2; V gene: TRBV2; clone size: NA; CDR3 protein: CASRFDSMLYTF; CDR3 DNA: TGTGCCAGCAGATTCGACAGTATGCTCTACACCTTC
D gene: NA; J gene: TRBJ1-1; V gene: TRBV5-5; clone size: NA; CDR3 protein: CASSLGGLTMNTEAFF; CDR3 DNA: TGTGCCAGCAGCTTGGGGGGCTTAACCATGAACACTGAAGCTTTCTTT
D gene: TRBD1; J gene: TRBJ1-1; V gene: TRBV5-6; clone size: few; CDR3 protein: CASSSTQGGAGEAFF; CDR3 DNA: TGTGCCAGCAGCTCCACCCAAGGGGGCGCTGGAGAAGCTTTCTTT
D gene: NA; J gene: TRBJ1-6; V gene: TRBV7-9; clone size: NA; CDR3 protein: CASSLSLLNSPLHF; CDR3 DNA: TGTGCCAGCAGCTTATCCCTATTAAATTCACCCCTCCACTTT
D gene: NA; J gene: TRBJ1-1; V gene: TRBV29-1; clone size: NA; CDR3 protein: CSVVSHGGEGEAFF; CDR3 DNA: TGCAGCGTAGTATCCCATGGGGGGGAGGGTGAAGCTTTCTTT
D gene: TRBD1; J gene: TRBJ2-1; V gene: TRBV2; clone size: NA; CDR3 protein: CASSSQGGPYNEQFF; CDR3 DNA: TGTGCCAGCAGTTCACAAGGGGGCCCCTACAATGAGCAGTTCTTC
D gene: TRBD2; J gene: TRBJ2-3; V gene: TRBV30; clone size: few; CDR3 protein: CAWGGLVYIDTQYF; CDR3 DNA: TGTGCCTGGGGGGGACTAGTATACATAGATACGCAGTATTTT
D gene: NA; J gene: TRBJ1-4; V gene: TRBV6-1; clone size: NA; CDR3 protein: CASSGWWTGGEKLFF; CDR3 DNA: TGTGCCAGCAGTGGTTGGTGGACGGGCGGGGAAAAACTGTTTTTT
D gene: NA; J gene: TRBJ1-2; V gene: TRBV7-2; clone size: NA; CDR3 protein: CASSLGTDSSYGYTF; CDR3 DNA: TGTGCCAGCAGCTTAGGGACGGACAGTTCCTATGGCTACACCTTC
D gene: NA; J gene: TRBJ1-1; V gene: TRBV30; clone size: NA; CDR3 protein: CAWTWGGANTEAFF; CDR3 DNA: TGTGCCTGGACATGGGGGGGCGCGAACACTGAAGCTTTCTTT
D gene: NA; J gene: TRBJ2-3; V gene: TRBV6-1; clone size: NA; CDR3 protein: CASKKETDTQYF; CDR3 DNA: TGTGCCAGCAAGAAGGAGACAGATACGCAGTATTTT